Listed here are 10 T cell receptor beta chains from one sample, sequenced in a study of blood T cells in healthy people across ages. The authors ran a second PCR of about 7 to 11 cycles using a sample-barcoded 5' primer and a J-beta primer mix. TCRdb fed the 5' RACE reads into MiXCR, producing one record per CDR3 protein. This table has some 930,000 distinct CDR3 sequences, 25% to 30% appearing once. This sample also belongs to another study, concerning T cells of mothers and their children.

Sequencing was performed on blood. All receptors come from a woman between 40 and 50 years old in good health.

This chain uses TRBV7-6 with TRBJ2-1; D may match TRBD1 or TRBD2 (6 bases each). The CDR3 runs to 18 residues. Between the trimmed V and J ends, which lost 1 base and 4 bases, there was a span of 20 bases. Germline V gene data show CDR1 as SGHVS and CDR2 as FNYEAQ. The CDR3 sequence: CASSLEGGTLSFYNEQFF. CDR3 in DNA: TGTGCCAGCAGCTTAGAAGGCGGGACATTGAGCTTTTACAATGAGCAGTTCTTC.

The chain carries TRBV7-8 and TRBJ2-3; maybe TRBD2 (6 bases). V was clipped by 7 bases and J by 2 bases, with 16 bases between them. The CDR3 contains 15 residues. Germline V gene data show CDR1 as SGHVS and CDR2 as FQNEAQ. DNA for the CDR3: TGTGCCAGCATCCCTTACGGGGGTAACACAGATACGCAGTATTTT. Protein sequence: CASIPYGGNTDTQYF.

About this clonotype: A much larger clonotype is one base distant, so this may be a read error. The J gene is TRBJ2-7, the V gene TRBV29-1; the match to TRBD2 covers 13 bases. TRBJ2-4 matches the DNA end more closely, so the J call is doubtful. The germline gives CDR1 SQVTM, CDR2 ANQGSEA. The CDR3 has 14 amino acids. The CDR3 nucleotides are TGCAGCGTCGGACTAGCGGGGGCTAGAAACATTCAGTACTTC. Amino acid sequence: CSVGLAGARNIQYF.

This clonotype was found many times. The chain employs TRBV7-3 and TRBJ2-5; the D gene is possibly TRBD1 (5 bases). V lost 1 base, J lost 1 base, and 10 bases lay in between. Germline V gives CDR1 SGHTA, CDR2 FQGTGA. The CDR3 extends over 15 amino acids. DNA for the CDR3: TGTGCCAGCAGCTTAAATCCCCAGGGCCAAGAGACCCAGTACTTC. Translated: CASSLNPQGQETQYF. Based on the CDR3 plus reference TRBV7-3 and TRBJ2-5, the full variable domain is GAGVSQTPSNKVTEKGKYVELRCDPISGHTALYWYRQSLGQGPEFLIYFQGTGAADDSGLPNDRFFAVRPEGSVSTLKIQRTERGDSAVYLCASSLNPQGQETQYFGPGTRLLVL.

CDR3: CASSQRSEAGNQPQHF. In DNA form, the CDR3 reads TGCGCCAGCAGCCAACGCTCCGAGGCTGGTAATCAGCCCCAGCATTTT. The chain links TRBV4-1 to TRBJ1-5; D call uncertain. V was cut by 2 bases and J by 4 bases, with 15 bases left in between. The CDR3 is 16 residues long. Germline V gene sequence: CDR1 MGHRA, CDR2 YSYEKL.

This clonotype was observed at least ten times. This sequence joins TRBV6-6 and TRBJ2-7, with TRBD2 matching 8 bases. Germline CDR1 is MNHNY and CDR2 is SVGAGI (reference sequence). V lost 6 bases, J lost 4 bases, and 11 bases stayed unmatched. This CDR3 has 15 residues. CDR3 sequence (DNA): TGTGCCAGCAGCCGGGAGGTAGCGGGGCCTTACGAGCAGTACTTC. It yields the protein CASSREVAGPYEQYF.

This clonotype was detected only a few times. This chain links TRBV7-3 with TRBJ2-3; tentatively, D is TRBD1 or TRBD2 (5 bases each). The CDR3 is 15 amino acids. Trimming stripped 5 bases from V and 2 bases from J, with 14 bases between. CDR1 is SGHTA, CDR2 FQGTGA, per germline. This CDR3 reads CASSPSGLSTDTQYF. The CDR3 DNA is TGTGCCAGCAGCCCCTCGGGGCTCTCCACAGATACGCAGTATTTT.

About this clonotype: Mismatch with germline at one junction end may stem from a read error. V usage is TRBV4-2 and J usage is TRBJ2-7; D is tentatively TRBD1 or TRBD2 (5 bases each). Looked up from germline, CDR1 is LGHNA and CDR2 is YNFKEQ. This CDR3 comprises 12 residues. As DNA, the CDR3 is TGTGCTAGCAGCCAGGGACCTCGGGAGCAGTACTTC. It encodes CASSQGPREQYF.

This clonotype was seen a few times. A junction end diverges from the germline sequence, so it may reflect a read error. The chain has TRBV6-1 and TRBJ1-5; D remains unclear. This CDR3 is built from 13 residues. Germline V CDR1 and CDR2: MNHNS, SASEGT. CDR3 region: CASSEAGNQPRHF. The CDR3 nucleotides are TGTGCCAGCAGTGAAGCCGGCAATCAGCCCCGGCATTTT.

This clonotype was seen a handful of times. CDR3 sequence (DNA): TGTGCCAGCGGTCGGGCTAGCGGCGCCCTTACCTATGAGCAGTTCTTC. Its translation: CASGRASGALTYEQFF. V usage is TRBV6-5 and J usage is TRBJ2-1, with TRBD2 matching 7 bases. The CDR3 runs to 16 residues. Per the germline V gene, CDR1 is MNHEY and CDR2 is SVGAGI. The trim removed 8 bases at V and 8 bases at J, leaving 18 bases unmatched.